These 2 T cell receptor beta chains came from one sample sequenced in a study of glioma-infiltrating T cells. Using RNA template, CDR3s of TCR alpha and beta were amplified with iRepertoire arm-PCR. Using its own MiXCR run on the multiplex PCR reads, TCRdb lists one record per CDR3 protein. The repertoire consists of some 110,000 distinct CDR3 sequences, with 23% occurring once and the leading ten covering nearly 15%. The sample consisted of glioma tissue, nonneoplastic brain tissue, or PBMCs (not recorded which). These receptors were collected from a human donor with low-grade glioma or glioblastoma, undergoing nonglioma brain surgery, or in good health (not recorded which).

This chain joins TRBV4-3 and TRBJ1-2, with 7 bases that match TRBD1. The germline V gene encodes CDR1 LGHNA and CDR2 YSLEER. The V and J ends lost 2 bases and 0 bases, in that order; junction bases with no gene match: 9. There are 17 residues in the CDR3. The CDR3 here is CASSQRKGAEANYGYTF. The CDR3 DNA sequence: TGCGCCAGCAGCCAACGCAAGGGGGCGGAAGCTAACTATGGCTACACCTTC.

V gene TRBV19 combines with J gene TRBJ1-5; D is ambiguous. The CDR3 loop spans 14 amino acids. V gave up 3 bases and J gave up 8 bases, with 14 bases separating them. Germline V gene data show CDR1 as LNHDA and CDR2 as SQIVND (reference sequence). The CDR3, as DNA: TGTGCCAGTAGTATTAGAGAGAGGTATGAGCCCCAGCATTTT. Translated, it gives CASSIRERYEPQHF.